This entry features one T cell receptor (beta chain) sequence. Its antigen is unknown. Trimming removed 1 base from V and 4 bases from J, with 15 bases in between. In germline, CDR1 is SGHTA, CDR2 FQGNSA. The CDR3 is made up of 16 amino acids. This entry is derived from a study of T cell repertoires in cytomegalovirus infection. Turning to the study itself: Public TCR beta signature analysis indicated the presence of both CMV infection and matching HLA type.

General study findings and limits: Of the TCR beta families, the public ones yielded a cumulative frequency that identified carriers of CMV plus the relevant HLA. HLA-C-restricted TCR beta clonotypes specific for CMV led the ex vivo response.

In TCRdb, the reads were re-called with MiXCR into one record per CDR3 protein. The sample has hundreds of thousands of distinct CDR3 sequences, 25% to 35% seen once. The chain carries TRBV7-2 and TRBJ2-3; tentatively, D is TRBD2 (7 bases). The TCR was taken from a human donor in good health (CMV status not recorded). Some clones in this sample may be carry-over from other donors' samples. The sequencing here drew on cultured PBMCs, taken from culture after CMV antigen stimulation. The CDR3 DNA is TGTGCCAGCAGCTTAGAAGGGAGGGGGGTACCAGATACGCAGTATTTT. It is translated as CASSLEGRGVPDTQYF.